This paragraph covers one T cell receptor (beta chain) sequence. Its antigen remains undetermined. Base qualities are not provided; no much larger clone lies one nucleotide away. These data belong to a study of blood T cell repertoires in COVID-19 (dated by TCRdb to the early 2020s). As for the study more broadly: Samples from collaborators originated in the United States, Italy and Spain and spanned both the acute and convalescent phases of COVID-19. Nearly every sample came with metadata listing a de-identified subject ID, COVID-19 status, age in years and sex. A freely available public database, intended as a resource for researchers studying the immune response to SARS-CoV-2, is where the repertoires were released. Where available, HLA class I and class II types were taken from metadata supplied by the sample provider and were not determined by assay-based typing. The material from the prospective study consisted of cDNA or gDNA derived from T cells, B-cell-depleted T cells, or PBMCs. The samples were drawn from the first 160 participants of the ongoing ImmuneRACE study and from 1,254 subjects provided by 6 global collaborators. The dataset comprised deeply sampled blood TCRbeta repertoires from subjects exposed to, actively infected with, or recovered from COVID-19. The research as a whole found: Clinical and demographic metadata were provided uncurated, with the amount varying by source and participant.

From its cysteine to its phenylalanine, the CDR3 spans 15 amino acids. Only the CDR3 part of the read is kept: 45 bases, read in frame from the first base. For CDR1 and CDR2, the germline V gene lists SGHAT and FQNNGV. Ends trimmed: V by 4 bases, J by 2 bases; bases unmatched to a gene: 5. In the prospective study, participants were about 18 to 89 years old, resided in approximately 22 geographic areas of the United States, and were enrolled through a virtual design. Cohort assignment in the prospective study relied on participant-reported clinical history from a screening survey and a study questionnaire. Recovered participants in ImmuneRACE Cohort 3 were defined by two consecutive negative NP/OP PCR tests, clearance by a healthcare professional, or resolution of symptoms. Each participant in the prospective study had whole blood, serum and a nasopharyngeal or oropharyngeal swab collected by mobile phlebotomists. Additional blood draws and questionnaires over an approximately 2-month period could optionally be provided by prospective study participants. Blood samples from the prospective study were shipped frozen or at room temperature prior to DNA extraction.

The immunoSEQ Assay, a bias-controlled multiplex PCR, was used to amplify TCRbeta CDR3 regions from genomic DNA. In the paper's pipeline: The number of nucleated cells in each sample was estimated from the amplification of reference gene primers within the assay. To quantify the absolute abundance of each unique TCRbeta CDR3 rearrangement, sequence reads were collapsed and filtered. Productive Simpson clonality was computed per sample as the square root of Simpson's diversity index over productive rearrangements. Drawn from immuneACCESS, this table holds only the in-frame rearrangements with V and J called that TCRdb kept. Clones are partly lost; checked studies trace under half to an unresolved V gene and leave the rest unexplained. V and J calls and clone size are given by that table; D and trimming were obtained from the DNA. This sample holds 150,000 or so clones; about 84% were observed only once. Clones ranked in the top ten supply around 12% of the sample.

The TCR was taken from a middle-aged man who had recovered from COVID-19. Sequencing input: PBMCs or T cells enriched from blood (not recorded which). This sequence uses TRBV11-2 and TRBJ1-1; 9 bases in the middle match TRBD1. The DNA sequence is as follows: TGTGCCAGCAGCTGGGACAGGGACCTTAACACTGAAGCTTTCTTT. It translates as CASSWDRDLNTEAFF.